The 14 T cell receptor beta chains below all came from one sample that was sequenced in a study of T cells after posttransplantation cyclophosphamide. Clones were sequenced by immunoSEQ multiplex PCR, and TCRdb holds only the in-frame ones, with some missing. The sample holds some 6,000 clones, 82% seen once. A marrow graft followed busulfan-fludarabine conditioning, with cyclophosphamide on days +3 and +4. Sequenced material: CD4+ T cells sorted from blood, taken less than 370 days after allogeneic stem cell transplant with posttransplant cyclophosphamide. The receptors derive from a male patient in his 50s who received an allogeneic stem cell transplant from a related donor and was CMV-positive. Some T cells may have originated in the graft donor.

This chain connects TRBV18 to TRBJ2-7, with 12 bases aligning to TRBD2. This CDR3 contains 17 residues. In germline, CDR1 is KGHSH, CDR2 LQKENI. J was trimmed by 3 bases and V by 1 base; bases with no gene match: 7. CDR3 amino acids: CASSPQGRLAGVYEQYF. In DNA, the CDR3 is TGTGCCAGCTCACCACAAGGAAGACTAGCGGGGGTCTACGAGCAGTACTTC.

The rearrangement links TRBV5-8 to TRBJ2-1; D call uncertain. Trimming shortened V by 0 bases and J by 4 bases, and 8 bases separated the two germline ends. The CDR3 extends over 14 amino acids. Per the germline V gene, CDR1 is SGHTS and CDR2 is YDEGEE. CDR3 DNA sequence: TGTGCCAGCAGCTTGGCCGGTCTATACAATGAGCAGTTCTTC. Encoded protein: CASSLAGLYNEQFF.

The chain employs TRBV6-5 and TRBJ1-2; possibly TRBD1 for D (6 bases). CDR1 is MNHEY and CDR2 is SVGAGI in the germline V gene. V lost 6 bases and J lost 7, with 15 bases in between. The length of the CDR3 is 13 residues. Written as DNA, the CDR3 is TGTGCCAGCAGCTTAACAGGGTATGCTGGCTACACCTTC. Translating it yields CASSLTGYAGYTF.

V and J are TRBV9 and TRBJ2-3; tentative D call: TRBD1 (5 bases). The CDR3 is made up of 13 amino acids. Germline V gene lookup returns CDR1 SGDLS and CDR2 YYNGEE. V lost 2 bases and J 2 bases, leaving 6 bases between the germline ends. CDR3 coding DNA: TGTGCCAGCAGCGTGACAGTCACAGATACGCAGTATTTT. As protein: CASSVTVTDTQYF.

The table lists this clone with a few counts. The rearrangement joins TRBV5-6 to TRBJ1-4, with TRBD1 matching over 11 bases. Germline V gives CDR1 SGHDT, CDR2 YYEEEE. J gave up 10 bases and V 2 bases, and 4 bases lay outside the gene matches. CDR3 size: 14 residues. The CDR3 loop reads CASSLSGTGGKLFF. In DNA form, the CDR3 reads TGTGCCAGCAGCTTATCCGGGACAGGGGGAAAACTGTTTTTT.

The chain carries TRBV7-2 and TRBJ1-2; TRBD1 is a possible D gene (5 bases). This CDR3 spans 13 amino acids. Germline V gene data show CDR1 as SGHTA and CDR2 as FQGNSA. V was pared by 6 bases and J by 2 bases, with 10 bases between. The CDR3 region is CASSPDRNYGYTF. Written as DNA, the CDR3 is TGTGCCAGCAGTCCCGACAGAAACTATGGCTACACCTTC.

The chain carries TRBV7-2 and TRBJ2-2; 8 bases are shared with TRBD2. Trimming cost V 1 base and J 8 bases; bases outside gene matches: 9. Germline CDR1 reads SGHTA; CDR2 reads FQGNSA. This CDR3 is 16 amino acids long. The CDR3 DNA reads as TGTGCCAGCAGCTTAGTCGGCGGGAGGCGGCTGGGGGAGCTGTTTTTT. Amino acids: CASSLVGGRRLGELFF. The variable domain in full, completed from reference TRBV7-2 and TRBJ2-2, reads GAGVSQSPSNKVTEKGKDVELRCDPISGHTALYWYRQSLGQGLEFLIYFQGNSAPDKSGLPSDRFSAERTGGSVSTLTIQRTQQEDSAVYLCASSLVGGRRLGELFFGEGSRLTVL.

The chain links TRBV11-2 to TRBJ2-1, with 7 nucleotides matching TRBD1. The V gene's germline CDR1 is SGHAT and CDR2 FQNNGV. Trimming cost V 6 bases and J 0 bases; bases outside gene matches: 5. The CDR3 length is 15 residues. The CDR3 reads CASSSDRASYNEQFF. The CDR3 DNA follows: TGTGCCAGCAGTTCCGACAGGGCCTCCTACAATGAGCAGTTCTTC.

The sample holds one count of this clone. V usage is TRBV6-1 and J usage is TRBJ1-5; 9 bases agree with TRBD1. Unmatched junction bases numbered 2, after V lost 0 bases and J lost 5 bases. The germline gives CDR1 MNHNS, CDR2 SASEGT. The CDR3 covers 15 residues. The CDR3 bases are TGTGCCAGCAGTGAAGCGGGACAGGGCCATCAGCCCCAGCATTTT. Translating gives CASSEAGQGHQPQHF.

The gene calls are TRBV29-1 and TRBJ1-1, with unresolved D. Germline lookup yields CDR1 SQVTM and CDR2 ANQGSEA. CDR3 length: 13 residues. V lost 4 bases to trimming and J lost 4 bases, with 13 bases between them. The CDR3 loop is CSVGLTRTTEAFF. CDR3 in DNA: TGCAGCGTTGGACTTACGAGAACCACTGAAGCTTTCTTT.

This chain connects TRBV5-1 to TRBJ2-2; a possible D gene is TRBD2 (5 bases). Trimming shortened V by 4 bases and J by 0 bases, and 10 bases separated the two germline ends. The CDR3 length is 15 residues. CDR1 SGHRS and CDR2 YFSETQ come from the germline V gene. The CDR3 spells CASSEGLTNTGELFF. Written as DNA, the CDR3 is TGCGCCAGCAGCGAAGGACTCACGAACACCGGGGAGCTGTTTTTT.

This clone occurred a few times. The chain carries TRBV5-6 and TRBJ2-1, with 7 bases fitting TRBD2. In germline, CDR1 is SGHDT, CDR2 YYEEEE. V was clipped by 1 base and J by 8 bases; unmatched bases: 15. The CDR3 sequence is 17 residues long. CDR3 nucleotides: TGTGCCAGCAGCTTGTTCGGAGGGACTATGGGTTTTGATGAGCAGTTCTTC. Amino acid sequence: CASSLFGGTMGFDEQFF.

J is TRBJ1-4 and V is TRBV6-1; possible D gene TRBD1, 6 bases. The germline V gene has CDR1 MNHNS and CDR2 SASEGT. There are 16 residues in the CDR3. V lost 0 bases and J lost 11, with 19 bases in between. DNA for the CDR3: TGTGCCAGCAGTGAAGCCAGGATAGGGGGTCGGCAGAAACTGTTTTTT. As protein: CASSEARIGGRQKLFF.

The chain joins TRBV18 to TRBJ2-5, with D possibly matching TRBD1 (5 bases). Germline-derived CDR1 and CDR2 are KGHSH and LQKENI. The length of the CDR3 is 14 residues. V was pared by 0 bases and J by 5 bases, with 10 bases between. CDR3 nucleotide sequence: TGTGCCAGCTCACCACCAGGGGCCATTGAGACCCAGTACTTC. Translation gives CASSPPGAIETQYF.